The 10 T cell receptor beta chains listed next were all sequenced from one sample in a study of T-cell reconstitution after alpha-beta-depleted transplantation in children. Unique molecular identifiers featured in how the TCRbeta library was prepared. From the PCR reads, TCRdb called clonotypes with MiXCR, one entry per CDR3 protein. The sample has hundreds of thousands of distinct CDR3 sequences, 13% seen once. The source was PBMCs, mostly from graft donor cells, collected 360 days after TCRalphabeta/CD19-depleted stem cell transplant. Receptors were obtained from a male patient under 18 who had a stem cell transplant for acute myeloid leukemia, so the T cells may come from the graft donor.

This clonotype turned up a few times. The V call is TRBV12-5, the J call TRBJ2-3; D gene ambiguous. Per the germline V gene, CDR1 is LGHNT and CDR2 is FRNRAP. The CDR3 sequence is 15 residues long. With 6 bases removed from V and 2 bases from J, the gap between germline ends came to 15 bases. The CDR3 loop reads CASGPGGPSTDTQYF. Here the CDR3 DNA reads TGTGCTAGTGGCCCGGGCGGACCGTCCACAGATACGCAGTATTTT.

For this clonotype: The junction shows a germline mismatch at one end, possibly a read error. The CDR3 sequence: CASSRGLAGVAKNIQCF. The DNA of the CDR3 is TGTGCCAGCAGTAGGGGTCTAGCGGGAGTAGCCAAAAACATTCAGTGCTTC. The chain is built from TRBV12-3 or TRBV12-4 and TRBJ2-4, with 10 bases identical to TRBD2. This CDR3 is built from 17 residues.

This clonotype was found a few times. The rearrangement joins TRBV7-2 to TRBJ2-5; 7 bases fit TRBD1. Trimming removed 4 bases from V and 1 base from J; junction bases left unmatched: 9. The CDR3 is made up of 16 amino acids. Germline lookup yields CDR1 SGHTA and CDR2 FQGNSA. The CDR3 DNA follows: TGTGCCAGCAGCTCACCTATGACAGGGCTCCAAGAGACCCAGTACTTC. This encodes CASSSPMTGLQETQYF.

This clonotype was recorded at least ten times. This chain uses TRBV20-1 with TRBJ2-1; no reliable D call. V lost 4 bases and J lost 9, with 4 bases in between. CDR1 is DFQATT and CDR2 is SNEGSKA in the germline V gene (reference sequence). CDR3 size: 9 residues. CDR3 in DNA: TGCAGTGCTAATTTTGAGCAGTTCTTC. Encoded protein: CSANFEQFF.

The CDR3 DNA reads TGCAGTGCCCCCAGGATAGCGGGTTACAATGAGCAGTTCTTC. Its protein product is CSAPRIAGYNEQFF. The V and J genes are TRBV20-1 and TRBJ2-1; 7 nucleotides line up with TRBD2. J gave up 4 bases and V 6 bases, and 9 bases lay outside the gene matches. From germline, CDR1 is DFQATT and CDR2 SNEGSKA (reference sequence). The CDR3 runs to 14 residues.

For the CDR3, the DNA is TGTGCCAGCAGCTTAGAACGTCCAGATACGCAGTATTTT. Its translation: CASSLERPDTQYF. The chain combines TRBV7-8 with TRBJ2-3; no definite D call. From germline, CDR1 is SGHVS and CDR2 FQNEAQ. Trimming removed 1 base at V and 4 bases at J, with 6 bases between. This CDR3 is 13 amino acids long.

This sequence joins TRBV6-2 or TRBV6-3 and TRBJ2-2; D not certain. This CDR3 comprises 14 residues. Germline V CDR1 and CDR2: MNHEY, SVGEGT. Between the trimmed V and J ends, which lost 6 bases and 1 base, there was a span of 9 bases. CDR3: CASSPSRNTGELFF. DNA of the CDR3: TGTGCCAGCAGCCCCTCTAGGAACACCGGGGAGCTGTTTTTT.

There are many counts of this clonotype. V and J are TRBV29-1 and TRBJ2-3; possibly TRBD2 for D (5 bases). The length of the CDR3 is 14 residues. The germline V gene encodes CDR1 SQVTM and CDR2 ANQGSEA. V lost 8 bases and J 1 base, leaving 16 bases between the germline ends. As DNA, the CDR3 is TGCAGCTTTTGGGTCGGGGTAGGCACAGATACGCAGTATTTT. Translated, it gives CSFWVGVGTDTQYF.

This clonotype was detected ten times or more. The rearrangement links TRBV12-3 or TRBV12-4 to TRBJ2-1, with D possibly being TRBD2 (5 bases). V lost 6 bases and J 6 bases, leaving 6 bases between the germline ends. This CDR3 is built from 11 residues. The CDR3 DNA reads TGTGCCAGCAGCGGGGTCAATGAGCAGTTCTTC. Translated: CASSGVNEQFF.

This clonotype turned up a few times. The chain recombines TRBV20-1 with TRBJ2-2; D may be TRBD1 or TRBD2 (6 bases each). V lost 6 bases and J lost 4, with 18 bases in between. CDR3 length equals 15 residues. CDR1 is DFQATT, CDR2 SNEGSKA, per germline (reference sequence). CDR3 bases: TGCAGTGCCCCCGTCCCGGGGGCGAGCACCGGGGAGCTGTTTTTT. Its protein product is CSAPVPGASTGELFF.